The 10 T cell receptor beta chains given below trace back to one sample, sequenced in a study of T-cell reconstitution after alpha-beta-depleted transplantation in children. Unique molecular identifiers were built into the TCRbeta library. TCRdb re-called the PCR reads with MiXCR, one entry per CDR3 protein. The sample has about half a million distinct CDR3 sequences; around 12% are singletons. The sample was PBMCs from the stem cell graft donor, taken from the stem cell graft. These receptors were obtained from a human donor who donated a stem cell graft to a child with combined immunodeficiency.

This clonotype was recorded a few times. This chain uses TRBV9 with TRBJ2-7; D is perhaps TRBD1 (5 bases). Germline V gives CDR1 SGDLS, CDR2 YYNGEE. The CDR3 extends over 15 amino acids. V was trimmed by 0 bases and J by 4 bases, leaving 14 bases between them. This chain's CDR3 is CASSVGEGVGYEQYF. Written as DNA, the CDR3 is TGTGCCAGCAGCGTAGGTGAAGGGGTTGGTTACGAGCAGTACTTC.

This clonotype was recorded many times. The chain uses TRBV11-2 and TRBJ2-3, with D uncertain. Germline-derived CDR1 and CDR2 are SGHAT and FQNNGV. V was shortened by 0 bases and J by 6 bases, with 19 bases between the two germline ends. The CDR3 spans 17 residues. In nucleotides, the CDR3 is TGTGCCAGCAGCTTAGACGTTCGACCTGCCGTTGGGGATACGCAGTATTTT. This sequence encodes CASSLDVRPAVGDTQYF.

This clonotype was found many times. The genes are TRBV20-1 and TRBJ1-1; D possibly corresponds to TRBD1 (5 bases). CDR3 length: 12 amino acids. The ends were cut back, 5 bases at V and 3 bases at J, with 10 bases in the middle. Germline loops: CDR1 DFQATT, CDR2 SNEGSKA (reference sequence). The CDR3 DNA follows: TGCAGTGCTTTAAGGGGAGACACTGAAGCTTTCTTT. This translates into CSALRGDTEAFF.

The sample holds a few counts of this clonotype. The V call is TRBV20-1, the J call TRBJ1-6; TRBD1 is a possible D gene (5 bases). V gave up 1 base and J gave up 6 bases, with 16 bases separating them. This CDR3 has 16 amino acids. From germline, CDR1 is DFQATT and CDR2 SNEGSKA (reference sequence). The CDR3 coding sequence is TGCAGTGCTAGAGGACCGTCCCTAGGGGCTAATTCACCCCTCCACTTT. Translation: CSARGPSLGANSPLHF.

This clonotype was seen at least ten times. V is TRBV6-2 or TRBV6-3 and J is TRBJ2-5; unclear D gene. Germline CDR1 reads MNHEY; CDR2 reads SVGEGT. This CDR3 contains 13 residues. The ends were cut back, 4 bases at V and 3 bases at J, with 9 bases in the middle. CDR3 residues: CASSSGLEETQYF. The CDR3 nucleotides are TGTGCCAGCAGTTCGGGCCTAGAAGAGACCCAGTACTTC.

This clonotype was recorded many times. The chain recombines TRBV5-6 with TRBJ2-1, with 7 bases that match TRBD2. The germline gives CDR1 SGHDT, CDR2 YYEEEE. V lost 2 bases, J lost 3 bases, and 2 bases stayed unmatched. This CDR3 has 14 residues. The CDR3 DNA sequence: TGTGCCAGCAGCTTCGGGACTATCTACAATGAGCAGTTCTTC. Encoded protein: CASSFGTIYNEQFF. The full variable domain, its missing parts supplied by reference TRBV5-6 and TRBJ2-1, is DAGVTQSPTHLIKTRGQQVTLRCSPKSGHDTVSWYQQALGQGPQFIFQYYEEEERQRGNFPDRFSGHQFPNYSSELNVNALLLGDSALYLCASSFGTIYNEQFFGPGTRLTVL.

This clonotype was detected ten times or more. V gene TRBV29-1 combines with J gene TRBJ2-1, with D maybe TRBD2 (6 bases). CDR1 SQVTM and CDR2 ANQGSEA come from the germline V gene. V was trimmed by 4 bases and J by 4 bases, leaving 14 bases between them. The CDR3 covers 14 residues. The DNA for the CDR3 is TGCAGCGTTGCTAAGGCTAGCGTATACAATGAGCAGTTCTTC. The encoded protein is CSVAKASVYNEQFF.

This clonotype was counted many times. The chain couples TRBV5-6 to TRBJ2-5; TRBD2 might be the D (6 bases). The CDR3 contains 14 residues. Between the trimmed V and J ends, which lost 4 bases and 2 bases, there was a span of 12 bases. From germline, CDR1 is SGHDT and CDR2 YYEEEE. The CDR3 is CASSAREWQETQYF. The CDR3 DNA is TGTGCCAGCAGCGCCCGGGAGTGGCAAGAGACCCAGTACTTC.

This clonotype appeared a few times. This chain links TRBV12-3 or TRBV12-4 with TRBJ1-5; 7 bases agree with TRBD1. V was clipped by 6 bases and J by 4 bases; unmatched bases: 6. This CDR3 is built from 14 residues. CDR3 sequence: CASSRQGRNQPQHF. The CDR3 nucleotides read TGTGCCAGCAGCAGACAGGGCCGGAATCAGCCCCAGCATTTT.

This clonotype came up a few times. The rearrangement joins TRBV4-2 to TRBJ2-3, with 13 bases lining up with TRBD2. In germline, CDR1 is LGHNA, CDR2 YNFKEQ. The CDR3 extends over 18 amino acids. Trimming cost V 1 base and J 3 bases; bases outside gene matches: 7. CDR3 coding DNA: TGTGCCAGCAGCCAAGCCGGACTAGCGGGAGTCAATACAGATACGCAGTATTTT. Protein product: CASSQAGLAGVNTDTQYF.